These 15 T cell receptor beta chains were all obtained from the same sample, sequenced in a study of T cell responses to AZD1222 COVID-19 vaccine. Produced via immunoSEQ multiplex PCR; TCRdb's table is partial and in-frame only. The sample has 75,000 to 95,000 clones; roughly 84% are singletons. Sequencing was performed on peripheral blood, taken on day 0 of AZD1222 vaccination. The receptors were sampled from an adult in good health.

V gene TRBV28 combines with J gene TRBJ2-2, with 10 bases lining up with TRBD2. CDR3 size: 15 residues. V dropped 7 bases and J dropped 7; count of bases not matched to a gene: 9. The V gene's germline CDR1 is MDHEN and CDR2 SYDVKM. The CDR3 nucleotides read TGTGCCAGCACCAGCGGGGGGGCCAGGAGCGGGGAGCTGTTTTTT. It codes for CASTSGGARSGELFF.

The chain employs TRBV10-3 and TRBJ1-5; TRBD1 might be the D (5 bases). V was shortened by 6 bases and J by 4 bases, with 16 bases between the two germline ends. The CDR3 has 15 amino acids. Germline V CDR1 and CDR2: ENHRY, SYGVKD. This chain's CDR3 is CAISRAKGINQPQHF. CDR3 nucleotide sequence: TGTGCCATCAGCAGGGCCAAGGGGATAAATCAGCCCCAGCATTTT.

The chain has TRBV6-6 and TRBJ2-7; 7 bases map to TRBD1. Losses at the gene ends were 10 bases for V and 3 bases for J; bases not matched to a gene: 6. The CDR3 is made up of 12 amino acids. Germline-derived CDR1 and CDR2 are MNHNY and SVGAGI (reference sequence). CDR3 loop: CATRDRDYEQYF. CDR3 bases: TGTGCCACCCGAGACAGGGACTACGAGCAGTACTTC.

This sequence joins TRBV3-1 (or the pseudogene TRBV3-2) and TRBJ1-4; tentative D call: TRBD1 (6 bases). Germline values: CDR1 LGHDT, CDR2 YNNKEL (reference sequence). This CDR3 has 15 residues. V dropped 4 bases and J dropped 6 bases, with 15 bases sitting between them. CDR3 in DNA: TGTGCCAGCAGCCCCCCCGGCAGGGGTTATGAAAAACTGTTTTTT. Its protein is CASSPPGRGYEKLFF.

The chain couples TRBV7-6 to TRBJ1-2; D is perhaps TRBD1 (5 bases). This CDR3 region has 12 residues. CDR1 is SGHVS and CDR2 is FNYEAQ in the germline V gene. The V and J ends lost 1 base and 13 bases respectively, with 13 bases between them. The CDR3 is CASSLGGISPTF. The CDR3 DNA is TGTGCCAGCAGCTTAGGGGGCATATCCCCCACCTTC.

V is TRBV7-2 and J is TRBJ1-5; D remains ambiguous. CDR3 size: 13 residues. CDR1 SGHTA and CDR2 FQGNSA come from the germline V gene. Deletions cut 1 base from V and 5 bases from J, with 6 bases between. CDR3 region: CASSLVGDQPQHF. Here the CDR3 DNA reads TGTGCCAGCAGCTTAGTTGGAGATCAGCCCCAGCATTTT.

CDR3: CASSQISTDTQYF. CDR3 bases: TGCGCCAGCAGCCAGATAAGCACAGATACGCAGTATTTT. V gene TRBV4-3 combines with J gene TRBJ2-3; no firm D call. The CDR3 has 13 amino acids. Per germline, CDR1 LGHNA and CDR2 YSLEER. V lost 3 bases and J 0 bases, leaving 4 bases between the germline ends.

CDR3 in DNA: TGTGCCAGCTCCCTCACTACAGGGGTTTTGCCAGATACGCAGTATTTT. Its protein is CASSLTTGVLPDTQYF. The chain is built from TRBV18 and TRBJ2-3; 7 nucleotides match TRBD1. Germline V gene data show CDR1 as KGHSH and CDR2 as LQKENI. There are 16 residues in the CDR3. Unmatched junction bases numbered 13, after V lost 6 bases and J lost 4 bases.

V gene TRBV11-2 combines with J gene TRBJ2-5, with TRBD1 as a possible D gene (5 bases). Germline V gene lookup returns CDR1 SGHAT and CDR2 FQNNGV. The CDR3 is made up of 16 amino acids. V lost 5 bases and J lost 5, with 21 bases in between. CDR3: CASSPQNSWGRETQYF. DNA for the CDR3: TGTGCCAGCAGCCCGCAGAACTCCTGGGGCAGGGAGACCCAGTACTTC.

This clone has a handful of counts. This chain joins TRBV18 and TRBJ2-6; D possibly corresponds to TRBD1 (6 bases). The CDR3 runs to 15 residues. Trimming took 5 bases from V and 0 from J, leaving 8 bases between them. Germline V gives CDR1 KGHSH, CDR2 LQKENI. CDR3 DNA: TGTGCCAGCTCATCGGACAGCTCTGGGGCCAACGTCCTGACTTTC. Residues: CASSSDSSGANVLTF. The full variable domain, rest sourced from reference TRBV18 and TRBJ2-6, is NAGVMQNPRHLVRRRGQEARLRCSPMKGHSHVYWYRQLPEEGLKFMVYLQKENIIDESGMPKERFSAEFPKEGPSILRIQQVVRGDSAAYFCASSSDSSGANVLTFGAGSRLTVL.

The V gene is TRBV11-2, the J gene TRBJ1-1, with D unresolved. This CDR3 has 14 amino acids. Trimming left V 0 bases short and J 4 bases short, with 9 bases between. CDR1 is SGHAT, CDR2 FQNNGV, per germline. CDR3 sequence (DNA): TGTGCCAGCAGCTTAGATAGCGTGGCCACTGAAGCTTTCTTT. This encodes CASSLDSVATEAFF.

The chain links TRBV5-4 to TRBJ1-6; 7 bases map to TRBD1. The junction had 5 bases not matched to a gene; V was cut back by 4 bases and J by 7 bases. Germline V gives CDR1 SGHNT, CDR2 YYREEE (reference sequence). The CDR3 covers 14 residues. CDR3 sequence: CASSIGQANSPLHF. In nucleotides, the CDR3 is TGTGCCAGCAGCATAGGACAGGCAAATTCACCCCTCCACTTT.

The chain combines TRBV18 with TRBJ1-1; no firm D call. V lost 3 bases and J 1 base, leaving 12 bases between the germline ends. Germline values: CDR1 KGHSH, CDR2 LQKENI. The CDR3 is 15 amino acids. The DNA for the CDR3 is TGTGCCAGCTCACCCGAGCGTGGACGGAACACTGAAGCTTTCTTT. Translation: CASSPERGRNTEAFF.

The chain has TRBV11-2 and TRBJ1-1; the D is unclear. The CDR3 runs to 14 residues. V gave up 3 bases and J gave up 0 bases, with 8 bases separating them. In germline, CDR1 is SGHAT, CDR2 FQNNGV. In nucleotides, the CDR3 is TGTGCCAGCAGCTTTGCACCGATGAACACTGAAGCTTTCTTT. Protein sequence: CASSFAPMNTEAFF. Drawing the rest from reference TRBV11-2 and TRBJ1-1, the complete variable domain is EAGVAQSPRYKIIEKRQSVAFWCNPISGHATLYWYQQILGQGPKLLIQFQNNGVVDDSQLPKDRFSAERLKGVDSTLKIQPAKLEDSAVYLCASSFAPMNTEAFFGQGTRLTVV.

The rearrangement links TRBV28 to TRBJ1-2, with no clear D. V was clipped by 6 bases and J by 1 base, with 12 bases between them. Germline assignment: CDR1 MDHEN and CDR2 SYDVKM. This CDR3 comprises 14 residues. DNA of the CDR3: TGTGCCAGCAGCTCATGGACCCTTAACTATGGCTACACCTTC. Encoded protein: CASSSWTLNYGYTF.